The source of this T cell receptor beta chain is a study of type 1 and type 2 diabetes patients. The V gene lost 6 bases and the J gene lost 6 bases, with 15 bases spanning the gap. The CDR3 runs to 14 residues. Germline V gives CDR1 SNHLY, CDR2 FYNNEI. Amplification started from genomic DNA. Amplification of the beta chain CDR3 used 30 forward and 13 reverse multiplex primers. TCRdb used MiXCR to reprocess the multiplex PCR reads, holding one entry per CDR3 protein. The repertoire includes 270,000 or so distinct CDR3 sequences, around 47% of them detected once, and approximately 14% sits in the top ten. This clonotype was counted between two and nine times.

Sequenced sample: peripheral blood mononuclear cells (PBMCs). The clonotype was recovered from a man younger than 35 with type 2 diabetes. The chain joins TRBV2 to TRBJ1-5; the D is unclear. CDR3 coding DNA: TGTGCCAGCAGCGCTCCGGGCCTACCTCAGCCCCAGCATTTT. Amino acid sequence: CASSAPGLPQPQHF.